The TCR beta chain under discussion was sequenced for a study of blood T cell repertoires in COVID-19 (TCRdb year 2020). At the level of the whole study: Collaborator samples came from the United States, Italy and Spain and covered acute and convalescent phases of COVID-19. The prospective study material was composed of cDNA or gDNA derived from T cells, B-cell-depleted T cells, or PBMCs. Subjects who had been exposed to COVID-19, were actively infected with it, or had recovered from it provided the deeply sampled blood TCRbeta repertoires that made up the dataset. A freely available public database, intended as a resource for researchers studying the immune response to SARS-CoV-2, is where the repertoires were released. Samples were obtained from the ongoing ImmuneRACE study (first 160 participants) and from over 1,000 subjects provided by 6 global collaborators. A de-identified subject ID, COVID-19 status, age in years and sex were almost always included in the sample metadata. Where available, HLA class I and class II types were obtained from metadata supplied by the sample provider rather than from assay-based typing. What the work shows at the level of the full study, not this receptor alone: The amount of clinical and demographic metadata varied by source and participant and was provided uncurated.

CDR1 and CDR2 were assigned from the germline V gene as SGDLS and YYNGEE. The CDR3 runs 16 residues from the cysteine to the phenylalanine. This entry keeps only the CDR3 DNA: 48 bases, framed from base 1. Trimming takes 3 bases from V and 8 bases from J, and the germline ends sit 21 bases apart. The collaborating institutions used their own protocols to collect whole blood in K2EDTA tubes. For TCRbeta analysis, collaborators shipped samples as frozen whole blood, isolated PBMCs, or DNA extracted from either of those sample types. Worth noting for this clone: The target of this receptor is not known. The input lacks base qualities; no much larger clone sits a single base away.

TCRbeta CDR3 regions were amplified from genomic DNA using the immunoSEQ Assay, a bias-controlled multiplex PCR. On the study's bioinformatics: Within the assay, amplification of reference gene primers was used to estimate how many nucleated cells each sample contained. Sequence reads were collapsed and filtered to measure the absolute abundance of every unique TCRbeta CDR3 rearrangement. Productive Simpson clonality was computed per sample as the square root of Simpson's diversity index over productive rearrangements. TCRdb took this table from immuneACCESS and kept in-frame rearrangements with V and J called. Such tables lack part of the clones; where checked against another copy, unresolved V genes explain under half of the gap, and the rest is unexplained. That table is the source of V, J and clone size, and D and trimming were worked out from the DNA. The sample includes 130,000 or so clones, with just over 75% observed a single time. The ten largest clones represent roughly 10% of the sample.

The sequence derives from a human donor in a cohort sampled during active COVID-19. Recombination linked TRBV9 to TRBJ2-1; a weak D assignment points to TRBD2 (6 bases agree). The specimen was peripheral blood. At the DNA level, the sequence is TGTGCCAGCAGCGCACCCCGCGGGGCTCTGAGCGATGAGCAGTTCTTC. It specifies CASSAPRGALSDEQFF. The variable domain in full, with residues beyond the CDR3 obtained from the reference TRBV9 and TRBJ2-1 genes, is DSGVTQTPKHLITATGQRVTLRCSPRSGDLSVYWYQQSLDQGLQFLIQYYNGEERAKGNILERFSAQQFPDLHSELNLSSLELGDSALYFCASSAPRGALSDEQFFGPGTRLTVL.